These T cell receptor beta chains were read from a single sample in a study of cytomegalovirus exposure and HLA in healthy donors. Sequencing was performed with immunoSEQ multiplex PCR; in TCRdb, only in-frame clones are kept and a portion is missing. The data contain about 190,000 clones, approximately 84% of them singletons. Sequenced material: PBMCs. These receptors were collected from a man aged 50 to 59 in good health and CMV-seronegative. Both conserved end residues are part of each CDR3. Each record gives: clone size, D gene, V gene, J gene, CDR3 DNA, CDR3 protein. The D gene is left open where the match is weak. Not every row has a clone size; where given, it reads once, few, many or a size class.

.,TRBD1,TRBV15,TRBJ2-5,TGTGCCACCAGCAGAGAAACAGGGGGCCTTGAGACCCAGTACTTC,CATSRETGGLETQYF
.,.,TRBV7-3,TRBJ2-1,TGTGCCAGCAGCTTAACTACTTACGATGAGCAGTTCTTC,CASSLTTYDEQFF
.,.,TRBV27,TRBJ1-2,TGTGCCAGCAGTTTAGTAGCGGGGGTCTATGGCTACACCTTC,CASSLVAGVYGYTF
once,.,TRBV5-1,TRBJ2-7,TGCGCCAGCAGCTTAAGGGGCGAGCAGTACTTC,CASSLRGEQYF
.,.,TRBV2,TRBJ1-5,TGTGCCACCAAAGCGGGCGGGGCGAGGCCCCAGCATTTT,CATKAGGARPQHF
few,.,TRBV19,TRBJ1-1,TGTGCCAGTAGCCCAAGGAGGCACTCCGTCCTAGGTAACACTGAAGCTTTCTTT,CASSPRRHSVLGNTEAFF
.,.,TRBV25-1,TRBJ2-5,TGTGCCAGCAGTGAATGGGGCACAGGGGAGACCCAGTACTTC,CASSEWGTGETQYF
.,TRBD2,TRBV6-5,TRBJ2-1,TGTGCCAGCAGTTATACTAGCGGGGGCCCCCTAAAAGAGCAGTTCTTC,CASSYTSGGPLKEQFF
.,TRBD1,TRBV7-2,TRBJ1-2,TGTGCCAGCAGCTTAGCGGACAGGGGACGTGGCTACACCTTC,CASSLADRGRGYTF
few,.,TRBV19,TRBJ1-5,TGTGCCAGTAAAGAAGAATACTCTCAGCCCCAGCATTTT,CASKEEYSQPQHF
.,.,TRBV27,TRBJ2-2,TGTGCCAGCAGCCCCCCTCCGGGACACCAGTTTAACGGGGAGCTGTTTTTT,CASSPPPGHQFNGELFF
.,.,TRBV6-1,TRBJ1-5,TGTGCCAGCAGCGTGACAGCCGATCAGCCCCAGCATTTT,CASSVTADQPQHF
.,.,TRBV6-5,TRBJ1-5,TGTGCCAGCAGTTCCGGGACACTGGGCAATCAGCCCCAGCATTTT,CASSSGTLGNQPQHF
.,.,TRBV5-1,TRBJ1-3,TGCGCCAGCAGCTTGGATTCGGGGACTGGAAACACCATATATTTT,CASSLDSGTGNTIYF
.,TRBD2,TRBV9,TRBJ2-5,TGTGCCAGCAGCGTCGGACTAGCGGGGGGGCTACAAGAGACCCAGTACTTC,CASSVGLAGGLQETQYF
.,.,TRBV27,TRBJ1-5,TGTGCCAGCAGACCCGGCGGGGCAGCTAATCAGCCCCAGCATTTT,CASRPGGAANQPQHF
.,TRBD1,TRBV28,TRBJ1-2,TGTGCCAGCAGTTCCTCCGGGACAGGGAAAAATACCTATGGCTACACCTTC,CASSSSGTGKNTYGYTF
.,.,TRBV6-1,TRBJ1-4,TGTGCCAGCACCCCAACACGGGGGGTGTCAGAAAAACTGTTTTTT,CASTPTRGVSEKLFF
.,TRBD1,TRBV6-5,TRBJ1-1,TGTGCCAGCAGTTACCTTGGGACAGGGGGTTGGACTGAAGCTTTCTTT,CASSYLGTGGWTEAFF
.,.,TRBV30,TRBJ2-7,TGTGCCTGGAGTCCCCTCGGAGGCGAGCAGTACTTC,CAWSPLGGEQYF
.,TRBD1,TRBV5-1,TRBJ1-2,TGCGCCAGCAGCTTCACCGGGACAGGGGGCTTGGGCTACACCTTC,CASSFTGTGGLGYTF
.,TRBD1,TRBV7-9,TRBJ2-1,TGTGCCAGCAGCTTAAACCGGGACAGGGTAGTCTTC,CASSLNRDRVVF
few,.,TRBV6-5,TRBJ2-7,TGTGCCAGCAGTCGCGACTACGAGCAGTACTTC,CASSRDYEQYF
few,.,TRBV27,TRBJ1-1,TGTGCCAGCAGTCAGTATACAGGATCGAACACTGAAGCTTTCTTT,CASSQYTGSNTEAFF
.,.,TRBV19,TRBJ2-7,TGTGCCAGTAGTCGCCGGACAGAAAGCTCCTACGAGCAGTACTTC,CASSRRTESSYEQYF
.,.,TRBV30,TRBJ2-4,TGTGCCTGGGGACAGCGAGGGGTCATTCAGTACTTC,CAWGQRGVIQYF
.,.,TRBV30,TRBJ1-2,TGTGCCTGGAGTGGCCAGGGAGGTTATGGCTACACCTTC,CAWSGQGGYGYTF
.,.,TRBV10-2,TRBJ1-4,TGCGCCAGCAGTGAGTGGGGGGGATGGGAAAAACTGTTTTTT,CASSEWGGWEKLFF
.,.,TRBV28,TRBJ1-3,TGTGCCAGCGTAGAGGTTTTCTCTGGAAACACCATATATTTT,CASVEVFSGNTIYF
.,.,TRBV27,TRBJ1-2,TGTGCCAGCAGCCAGGGAATTAGCTACACCTTC,CASSQGISYTF
.,.,TRBV5-1,TRBJ1-5,TGCGCCAGCAGCTTGGCCCCCCGGGATGGAAATCAGCCCCAGCATTTT,CASSLAPRDGNQPQHF
once,TRBD1,TRBV2,TRBJ1-6,TGTGCCCTTCCCTCTCCGGGACAGGGGCCCCATAGGGTTGATTCACCCCTCCACTTT,CALPSPGQGPHRVDSPLHF